Presented here are 16 T cell receptor beta chains from one specimen sequenced in a study of cytomegalovirus exposure and HLA in healthy donors. The PCR made use of 60 Vbeta and 13 Jbeta primers. Assay used: immunoSEQ multiplex PCR; TCRdb lists only in-frame clones, some missing. The repertoire holds around 81,000 clones, about 60% seen once, with 4.5% to 6% in the top ten. Sequencing was performed on PBMCs. These receptors originate from a young man in good health and CMV-seropositive.

The sample holds a few counts of this clone. The chain couples TRBV2 to TRBJ1-5; 7 nucleotides line up with TRBD1. There are 14 residues in the CDR3. CDR1 and CDR2 (germline): SNHLY, FYNNEI. Losses at the gene ends were 6 bases for V and 7 bases for J; bases not matched to a gene: 9. The CDR3 DNA reads as TGTGCCAGCAGACCCCGGGGGACAGAACAGCCCCAGCATTTT. It encodes CASRPRGTEQPQHF. The whole variable domain, filled in from reference TRBV2 and TRBJ1-5, reads EPEVTQTPSHQVTQMGQEVILRCVPISNHLYFYWYRQILGQKVEFLVSFYNNEISEKSEIFDDQFSVERPDGSNFTLKIRSTKLEDSAMYFCASRPRGTEQPQHFGDGTRLSIL.

This chain links TRBV7-2 with TRBJ2-1, with D perhaps TRBD2 (6 bases). The CDR3 runs to 17 residues. V was shortened by 2 bases and J by 6 bases, with 20 bases between the two germline ends. Germline CDR1 is SGHTA and CDR2 is FQGNSA. CDR3 loop: CASSLIGRGPRPNEQFF. In nucleotides, the CDR3 is TGTGCCAGCAGCTTAATCGGGCGGGGTCCTAGGCCCAATGAGCAGTTCTTC.

This clone was observed a few times. The chain uses TRBV2 and TRBJ1-1; D is possibly TRBD1 (5 bases). Trimming took 10 bases from V and 0 from J, leaving 12 bases between them. The CDR3 loop spans 13 amino acids. The germline CDR1 and CDR2 sequences are SNHLY and FYNNEI. The CDR3, as DNA: TGTGCCACCCGGGGGTCCATGAACACTGAAGCTTTCTTT. It codes for CATRGSMNTEAFF.

The chain recombines TRBV15 with TRBJ2-1; 9 bases align to TRBD2. The V gene's germline CDR1 is LNHNV and CDR2 YYDKDF (reference sequence). The CDR3 totals 16 residues. V gave up 1 base and J gave up 8 bases; unmatched junction bases: 9. CDR3 sequence reads: CATSRARGGAQDEQFF. The DNA of the CDR3 is TGTGCCACCAGCAGAGCGCGGGGGGGCGCACAAGATGAGCAGTTCTTC.

This CDR3 is CASSMGPATDTQYF. The CDR3 coding sequence is TGTGCCAGTAGTATGGGCCCCGCCACAGATACGCAGTATTTT. The V call is TRBV19, the J call TRBJ2-3, with unresolved D. V gave up 3 bases and J gave up 2 bases, with 9 bases separating them. Germline V CDR1 and CDR2: LNHDA, SQIVND (reference sequence). This CDR3 is 14 amino acids long.

The gene calls are TRBV7-7 and TRBJ2-1, with 11 bases identical to TRBD2. The CDR3 is 15 residues long. V dropped 2 bases and J dropped 6; count of bases not matched to a gene: 3. CDR1 SSHAT and CDR2 FNYEAQ come from the germline V gene (reference sequence). The CDR3 sequence: CASSLLAGGLNEQFF. The DNA of the CDR3 is TGTGCCAGCAGCTTACTAGCGGGGGGTCTCAATGAGCAGTTCTTC.

As DNA, the CDR3 is TGTGCTAGTGGTTTGGGAGCGGGGGCGGCTCTCGAGCAGTACTTC. Its protein product is CASGLGAGAALEQYF. The chain combines TRBV12-5 with TRBJ2-7; 8 bases align to TRBD2. V lost 1 base and J lost 6; bases outside the gene matches: 8. The V gene's germline CDR1 is LGHNT and CDR2 FRNRAP. The CDR3 has 15 residues.

This clone occurred a few times. The chain carries TRBV30 and TRBJ1-5; 7 nucleotides match TRBD1. The CDR3 loop spans 14 amino acids. V dropped 2 bases and J dropped 2; count of bases not matched to a gene: 3. CDR1 is GTSNPN and CDR2 is SVGIG in the germline V gene (reference sequence). The CDR3 nucleotides are TGTGCCTGGAGTATAACAGGGGGCAATCAGCCCCAGCATTTT. The encoded protein is CAWSITGGNQPQHF.

The genes are TRBV6-4 and TRBJ2-5, with TRBD2 matching 8 bases. CDR1 is MRHNA and CDR2 is SNTAGT in the germline V gene. The length of the CDR3 is 18 residues. After removal of 4 bases from V and 2 bases from J, the junction contained 15 bases not matched to a gene. The CDR3 DNA is TGTGCCAGCAGTGCCCCTGGACTAGCCTTTCCCCCACAAGAGACCCAGTACTTC. This codes for CASSAPGLAFPPQETQYF.

The chain employs TRBV5-6 and TRBJ2-3, with unresolved D. Trimming took 0 bases from V and 5 from J, leaving 7 bases between them. Germline V gene data show CDR1 as SGHDT and CDR2 as YYEEEE. This CDR3 spans 13 amino acids. For the CDR3, the DNA is TGTGCCAGCAGCTTGGTGGCCGAAGATACGCAGTATTTT. It yields the protein CASSLVAEDTQYF.

Remarks on this clone: Distinct nucleotide sequences in the sample also encode this CDR3. The chain has TRBV2 and TRBJ1-1; no firm D call. Germline assignment: CDR1 SNHLY and CDR2 FYNNEI. Between the trimmed V and J ends, which lost 3 bases and 3 bases, there was a span of 17 bases. This CDR3 comprises 16 residues. The CDR3, as DNA: TGTGCCAGCAGTGAGCATAGCGTCAGGATGTACACTGAAGCTTTCTTT. Encoded protein: CASSEHSVRMYTEAFF.

The gene calls are TRBV5-4 and TRBJ2-3; TRBD1 agrees at 7 bases. Germline V CDR1 and CDR2: SGHNT, YYREEE (reference sequence). V shed 7 bases, J shed 0 bases, and the junction held 2 bases outside the gene matches. The CDR3 runs to 13 residues. CDR3 sequence reads: CASGQASTDTQYF. In DNA, the CDR3 is TGTGCCAGCGGACAGGCCAGCACAGATACGCAGTATTTT.

The rearrangement uses TRBV30 and TRBJ1-1, with 7 bases identical to TRBD1. V was clipped by 0 bases and J by 1 base; unmatched bases: 11. Germline CDR1 and CDR2: GTSNPN and SVGIG (reference sequence). The CDR3 is made up of 17 amino acids. DNA for the CDR3: TGTGCCTGGAGTGTAAGGGGGCGCCGAATCGGGAACACTGAAGCTTTCTTT. Encoded protein: CAWSVRGRRIGNTEAFF.

The V gene is TRBV9, the J gene TRBJ1-4; D call uncertain. The CDR3 length is 13 residues. The V end lost 2 bases, the J end lost 3 bases, and 5 bases lay between the germline ends. Germline V gives CDR1 SGDLS, CDR2 YYNGEE. This chain's CDR3 is CASSVSANEKLFF. CDR3 bases: TGTGCCAGCAGCGTTAGTGCTAATGAAAAACTGTTTTTT.

The chain joins TRBV5-5 to TRBJ2-5, with D perhaps TRBD1 (6 bases). Germline CDR1 is SGHKS and CDR2 is YYEKEE (reference sequence). The V end lost 3 bases, the J end lost 1 base, and 13 bases lay between the germline ends. This CDR3 region has 15 residues. CDR3 loop: CASSSVQGPQETQYF. The CDR3 DNA sequence: TGTGCCAGCAGCTCAGTCCAGGGGCCCCAAGAGACCCAGTACTTC.

This clone was seen only a few times. V and J are TRBV6-6 and TRBJ2-5, with 10 nucleotides matching TRBD2. Germline V gene lookup returns CDR1 MNHNY and CDR2 SVGAGI (reference sequence). CDR3 size: 16 residues. After removal of 0 bases from V and 2 bases from J, the junction contained 3 bases not matched to a gene. The CDR3 nucleotides are TGTGCCAGCAGTTACTCTCCTAGCGGGGGACAAGAGACCCAGTACTTC. This sequence encodes CASSYSPSGGQETQYF.